Below, one T cell receptor (beta chain) is given with its context. Its antigen is unidentified. Looked up from germline, CDR1 is SGHTA and CDR2 is FQGNSA. This CDR3 spans 15 amino acids. Losses at the gene ends were 1 base for V and 3 bases for J; bases not matched to a gene: 5. The sample is drawn from a study of cytomegalovirus exposure and HLA in healthy donors. Turning to the study itself: Researchers found that roughly 80% of 300 to 450 genotyped donors fell within the Caucasian-associated ancestry cluster. General study points: As was reported, the HLA-A and HLA-B alleles of most subjects were accurately predicted from TCR beta sequences.

13 Jbeta primers and 60 Vbeta primers were used for the PCR. Clones were sequenced by immunoSEQ multiplex PCR, and TCRdb holds only the in-frame ones, with some missing. The table lists more than 120,000 clones, 82% of them singletons, with approximately 2.4% in the top ten. Specimen: PBMCs. The gene calls are TRBV7-2 and TRBJ2-7; 8 nucleotides align to TRBD1. The TCR originated in a male donor in good health and CMV-seronegative. CDR3 DNA sequence: TGTGCCAGCAGCTTAGGGCCCACAGGGGGCTACGAGCAGTACTTC. As protein: CASSLGPTGGYEQYF.